This T cell receptor beta chain was captured by sequencing in a study of Graves' ophthalmopathy and Graves' hyperthyroidism. Study-wide findings and caveats: Blood repertoires reportedly contained most expanded thyroid clonotypes above 0.001 frequency. Prediction of ophthalmopathy progression reached about 71% sensitivity and 72% to 75% specificity.

Trimming removed 9 bases from V and 5 bases from J, with 16 bases in between. Per the germline V gene, CDR1 is ENHRY and CDR2 is SYGVKD. This CDR3 has 13 residues. Orbital computed tomography and thyroid ultrasound, along with TRAb, serum thyroxine and clinical symptoms, underpinned diagnosis. Investigators amplified TCR beta CDR3 regions from RNA transcripts. HTBI primers were employed in first-round RT-PCR, then a second-round multiplex PCR followed. TCRdb re-analysed the multiplex PCR reads in MiXCR, keeping a single row per CDR3 protein. The table includes 900,000 to 1,200,000 distinct CDR3 sequences, 36% detected once. This clonotype was found a few times. What it binds is unknown.

The TCR comes from an adult man with Graves' hyperthyroidism. Sequencing used peripheral blood or thyroid tissue (not recorded which). The genes are TRBV10-3 and TRBJ2-5; the D is unclear. The CDR3 DNA reads TGTGCCATTTCCGCTACCCCGAGGGAGACCCAGTACTTC. This encodes CAISATPRETQYF.